Below are 8 T cell receptor beta chains sequenced from a single sample in a study of spatial heterogeneity in lung cancer. TCRdb itself ran the 5' RACE reads through MiXCR, one entry per CDR3 protein. The sample contains roughly 120,000 distinct CDR3 sequences, about 10% of which appear only once. Indicated time point: blood at routine non-recurrence follow-up after resection. This specimen was PBMCs, taken at follow-up. Source of these receptors: a female donor with early-stage non-small cell lung cancer.

The sample holds a few counts of this clonotype. The chain has TRBV5-5 and TRBJ2-3, with 10 positions matching TRBD1. V dropped 2 bases and J dropped 2; count of bases not matched to a gene: 8. In germline, CDR1 is SGHKS, CDR2 YYEKEE (reference sequence). CDR3 size: 17 residues. CDR3 residues: CASSFWDRGPYTDTQYF. Written as DNA, the CDR3 is TGTGCCAGCAGCTTCTGGGACAGGGGACCTTACACAGATACGCAGTATTTT. Full variable domain (outside the CDR3, taken from reference TRBV5-5 and TRBJ2-3): DAGVTQSPTHLIKTRGQQVTLRCSPISGHKSVSWYQQVLGQGPQFIFQYYEKEERGRGNFPDRFSARQFPNYSSELNVNALLLGDSALYLCASSFWDRGPYTDTQYFGPGTRLTVL.

J is TRBJ2-3 and V is TRBV5-1, with 10 nucleotides matching TRBD1. V lost 4 bases and J lost 6; bases outside the gene matches: 8. The CDR3 length is 15 residues. Germline CDR1 is SGHRS and CDR2 is YFSETQ. CDR3 in DNA: TGCGCCAGCAGCCTGACCGGGACAGGGGTTGATACGCAGTATTTT. It translates to CASSLTGTGVDTQYF.

The rearrangement links TRBV6-2 or TRBV6-3 to TRBJ2-7; 8 nucleotides align to TRBD2. V dropped 7 bases and J dropped 3; count of bases not matched to a gene: 8. Germline CDR1 and CDR2: MNHEY and SVGEGT. This CDR3 spans 14 amino acids. This CDR3 reads CASKSAGAGYEQYV. In DNA, the CDR3 is TGTGCCAGCAAGTCAGCGGGAGCCGGCTACGAGCAGTACGTC.

There are a few counts of this clonotype. The chain employs TRBV11-3 and TRBJ1-1; D not resolved. The germline CDR1 and CDR2 sequences are SGHNT and YENEEA. Trimming shortened V by 4 bases and J by 1 base, and 10 bases separated the two germline ends. The CDR3 length is 14 residues. Here the CDR3 DNA reads TGTGCCAGCAGCTCCATGACATCGAACACTGAAGCTTTCTTT. Amino acid sequence: CASSSMTSNTEAFF. Drawing the rest from reference TRBV11-3 and TRBJ1-1, the complete variable domain is EAGVVQSPRYKIIEKKQPVAFWCNPISGHNTLYWYLQNLGQGPELLIRYENEEAVDDSQLPKDRFSAERLKGVDSTLKIQPAELGDSAVYLCASSSMTSNTEAFFGQGTRLTVV.

Comment on this clonotype: One junction end does not reproduce the germline sequence, and a read error may be involved. This sequence joins TRBV12-3 or TRBV12-4 and TRBJ2-3, with D uncertain. This CDR3 spans 14 amino acids. CDR3 protein: CASSFQRLTDMQYF. CDR3 coding DNA: TGTGCCAGCAGTTTCCAGCGCCTCACAGATATGCAGTATTTT.

There are many counts of this clonotype. This sequence joins TRBV20-1 and TRBJ2-1, with 7 bases matching TRBD2. Germline V gives CDR1 DFQATT, CDR2 SNEGSKA (reference sequence). V was pared by 0 bases and J by 7 bases, with 12 bases of the junction left unmatched. This CDR3 comprises 16 residues. The DNA for the CDR3 is TGCAGTGCTAGAGATGGTGCGGGGGACTCTAGAAATGAGCAGTTCTTC. It is translated as CSARDGAGDSRNEQFF.

This clonotype turned up a few times. This chain uses TRBV11-2 with TRBJ2-1; D is unclear. With 4 bases removed from V and 4 bases from J, the gap between germline ends came to 17 bases. CDR3 length equals 16 residues. The germline V gene encodes CDR1 SGHAT and CDR2 FQNNGV. The CDR3: CASSSLTPAGYNEQFF. In nucleotides, the CDR3 is TGTGCCAGCAGCTCCCTGACACCGGCTGGGTACAATGAGCAGTTCTTC.

The sample holds many counts of this clonotype. The V and J genes are TRBV20-1 and TRBJ1-5; possible D gene TRBD1, 6 bases. Trimming took off 6 bases at V and 3 bases at J, with 15 bases between the two ends. Looked up from germline, CDR1 is DFQATT and CDR2 is SNEGSKA (reference sequence). This CDR3 region has 14 residues. The DNA for the CDR3 is TGCAGTGCCCCCCCGACAGGCTTCAATCAGCCCCAGCATTTT. It specifies CSAPPTGFNQPQHF.